Below are 2 T cell receptor beta chains sequenced from a single sample in a study of metastatic and nonmetastatic thyroid tumors. Patients had received no treatment of any kind before thyroid surgery. With MiXCR, TCRdb called clones anew from the PCR reads. The sample has just over 15,000 clones; roughly 34% are singletons. Sequencing was performed on tumor tissue. These TCRs come from a male donor with papillary thyroid cancer or a benign thyroid nodule (not recorded which). Some clones in this sample may be carry-over from other donors' samples.

There are many counts of this clone. The sample carries other DNA sequences with the same CDR3. The J gene is TRBJ1-3, the V gene TRBV9; the D gene is possibly TRBD1 (6 bases). The V end lost 4 bases, the J end lost 1 base, and 12 bases lay between the germline ends. The CDR3 is 15 amino acids. Germline V gene data show CDR1 as SGDLS and CDR2 as YYNGEE. CDR3 DNA: TGTGCCAGCAGCCCTACAGGGAGTTCTGGAAACACCATATATTTT. Protein: CASSPTGSSGNTIYF.

To note about this clone: One junction end disagrees with the germline gene, perhaps due to a read error. CDR3 in amino acids: CASRFEGSGYTIYF. The CDR3 bases are TGCGCCAGCAGATTTGAGGGGTCTGGATACACCATCTATTTT. V and J are TRBV5-1 and TRBJ1-3, with D perhaps TRBD1 (5 bases). The CDR3 has 14 amino acids. Germline CDR1 is SGHRS and CDR2 is YFSETQ. Complete variable domain (other parts from reference TRBV5-1 and TRBJ1-3): KAGVTQTPRYLIKTRGQQVTLSCSPISGHRSVSWYQQTPGQGLQFLFEYFSETQRNKGNFPGRFSGRQFSNSRSEMNVSTLELGDSALYLCASRFEGSGYTIYFGEGSWLTVV.